The rows below give T cell receptor beta chains drawn from one sample of a study of vaccination effects on CD4 cells after COVID-19. These receptors are not linked to any known antigen. Here immunoSEQ multiplex PCR was the method, and the copy in TCRdb shows in-frame clones only, minus some. The sample comprises about 73,000 clones, more than 60% of which are singletons, and roughly a tenth rests with the top ten. Sequenced here: CD4+ T cells from PBMCs cultured with SARS-CoV-2 spike peptides, sampled before COVID-19 vaccination. These receptors originate from a human donor who received a COVID-19 vaccine. Each CDR3 is given with its conserved first and last residue. Each record gives: D gene, J gene, V gene, clone size, CDR3 protein, CDR3 DNA. The D gene is left open where the match is weak. The size field is filled for only some rows; it gives once, few, many or a size class.

TRBD1	TRBJ2-1	TRBV11-2	NA	CATQQQTGPYNEQFF	TGTGCCACCCAGCAACAGACAGGGCCCTACAATGAGCAGTTCTTC
TRBD1	TRBJ1-1	TRBV28	NA	CASRLQGQYTEAFF	TGTGCCAGCAGGCTACAGGGGCAATACACTGAAGCTTTCTTT
NA	TRBJ1-3	TRBV5-1	NA	CASSASGQSSGNTIYF	TGCGCCAGCAGCGCGTCAGGCCAGAGCTCTGGAAACACCATATATTTT
NA	TRBJ2-2	TRBV28	NA	CASTTLGGYTGELFF	TGTGCCAGCACCACCCTGGGCGGGTACACCGGGGAGCTGTTTTTT
NA	TRBJ1-2	TRBV7-2	NA	CASSSIQGANGYTF	TGTGCCAGCAGCTCAATACAGGGCGCGAATGGCTACACCTTC
NA	TRBJ2-3	TRBV9	NA	CASSVGVRGGSTDTQYF	TGTGCCAGCAGCGTAGGGGTGCGGGGCGGGAGCACAGATACGCAGTATTTT
NA	TRBJ1-2	TRBV5-1	NA	CASSFTLDSYGYTF	TGCGCCAGCAGCTTTACTCTGGACAGCTATGGCTACACCTTC
NA	TRBJ1-1	TRBV6-5	few	CASSRPTGAREAFF	TGTGCCAGCAGTCGTCCGACGGGGGCGCGGGAAGCTTTCTTT
TRBD1	TRBJ2-3	TRBV7-3	NA	CASSPDRVADTQYF	TGTGCCAGCAGCCCCGACAGGGTGGCAGATACGCAGTATTTT
NA	TRBJ1-2	TRBV30	NA	CAWNGGIYGYTF	TGTGCCTGGAATGGCGGAATCTATGGCTACACCTTC
TRBD1	TRBJ1-1	TRBV19	NA	CASSPLGQGDSEAFF	TGTGCCAGTAGTCCCTTGGGACAGGGGGATTCTGAAGCTTTCTTT
TRBD2	TRBJ2-1	TRBV9	NA	CASSGVAGGHEQFF	TGTGCCAGCAGCGGGGTGGCGGGGGGGCATGAGCAGTTCTTC
TRBD1	TRBJ2-3	TRBV2	NA	CASGRDRGTDTQYF	TGTGCCAGCGGGAGGGACAGGGGCACAGATACGCAGTATTTT
TRBD2	TRBJ2-5	TRBV18	NA	CASSASRTSGGETQYF	TGTGCCAGCTCAGCATCCCGGACTTCCGGGGGGGAGACCCAGTACTTC
NA	TRBJ1-5	TRBV18	NA	CASSPGRDQPQHF	TGTGCCAGCTCACCAGGCAGAGATCAGCCCCAGCATTTT
TRBD1	TRBJ1-3	TRBV24-1	NA	CATSDAGTGGNTIYF	TGTGCCACCAGTGATGCGGGGACAGGTGGAAACACCATATATTTT